These 29 T cell receptor beta chains originate from one sample sequenced in a study of T-cell reconstitution after alpha-beta-depleted transplantation in children. Unique molecular identifiers were built into the TCRbeta library. TCRdb re-called the PCR reads through MiXCR, storing one row per CDR3 protein. The sample holds roughly 220,000 distinct CDR3 sequences, approximately 12% seen once. The sequenced sample was PBMCs from the stem cell graft donor, obtained from the stem cell graft. Every receptor here comes from a human donor who donated a stem cell graft to a child with acute lymphoblastic leukemia.

This clonotype was found many times. The chain uses TRBV12-3 or TRBV12-4 and TRBJ2-1; 11 nucleotides line up with TRBD2. The CDR3 sequence is 16 residues long. V was clipped by 6 bases and J by 4 bases; unmatched bases: 8. DNA of the CDR3: TGTGCCAGCAGCACTTATCTAGCGGGGGGTTACAATGAGCAGTTCTTC. Translating it yields CASSTYLAGGYNEQFF.

This clonotype has a count of ten or more. This rearrangement joins TRBV24-1 to TRBJ2-5; a possible D gene is TRBD2 (6 bases). Germline values: CDR1 KGHDR, CDR2 SFDVKD. V was cut by 4 bases and J by 5 bases, with 10 bases left in between. There are 13 residues in the CDR3. The CDR3 is CATSDPAGETQYF. Written as DNA, the CDR3 is TGTGCCACCAGTGACCCCGCGGGGGAGACCCAGTACTTC.

This clonotype was recorded at least ten times. The V call is TRBV21-1, the J call TRBJ2-2; no check of the table's D call, TRBD1, against the DNA was made. TRBV21-1 is marked as a pseudogene. This CDR3 has 16 amino acids. The CDR3 sequence: CASSHRERVNTGELFF. The CDR3 DNA reads TGTGCCAGCAGTCACAGGGAGAGGGTTAACACCGGGGAGCTGTTTTTT.

This clonotype was detected ten times or more. The rearrangement links TRBV5-1 to TRBJ2-3; D is possibly TRBD1 (5 bases). Germline CDR1 and CDR2: SGHRS and YFSETQ. V was pared by 0 bases and J by 4 bases, with 12 bases between. The CDR3 loop spans 15 amino acids. The CDR3 region is CASSLDTKGADTQYF. CDR3 sequence (DNA): TGCGCCAGCAGCTTGGACACAAAAGGGGCAGATACGCAGTATTTT.

Many counts were recorded for this clonotype. The chain has TRBV24-1 and TRBJ2-5; 10 positions match TRBD1. The CDR3 spans 16 residues. CDR1 is KGHDR, CDR2 SFDVKD, per germline. V trimming: 3 bases; J trimming: 3 bases; junction bases outside the gene matches: 6. The CDR3 region has the DNA TGTGCCACCAGTGATACTCCGGGACAGGGGAAAGAGACCCAGTACTTC. It encodes CATSDTPGQGKETQYF.

V usage is TRBV29-1 and J usage is TRBJ1-5; D remains ambiguous. Trimming removed 6 bases at V and 3 bases at J, with 12 bases between. Germline assignment: CDR1 SQVTM and CDR2 ANQGSEA. The CDR3 runs 13 residues. CDR3 sequence (DNA): TGCAGCGTCGCCCCCGGGTTCAATCAGCCCCAGCATTTT. Encoded protein: CSVAPGFNQPQHF.

The sample holds a few counts of this clonotype. The chain joins TRBV29-1 to TRBJ2-1, with 8 bases identical to TRBD2. The germline CDR1 and CDR2 sequences are SQVTM and ANQGSEA. The junction had 3 bases not matched to a gene; V was cut back by 4 bases and J by 4 bases. The CDR3 is 13 amino acids. The CDR3 bases are TGCAGCGTTGGACGGGGGGGGTACAATGAGCAGTTCTTC. Residues: CSVGRGGYNEQFF.

The chain is built from TRBV5-1 and TRBJ2-7, with a weak D call TRBD2 (5 bases). The CDR3 is 13 residues long. The V gene lost 4 bases and the J gene lost 11 bases, with 19 bases spanning the gap. Germline values: CDR1 SGHRS, CDR2 YFSETQ. CDR3 DNA: TGCGCCAGCAGCCCCAGTGGTACCCTGGAGGAGTACTTC. Its protein is CASSPSGTLEEYF.

This clonotype has only a few counts. The rearrangement joins TRBV5-1 to TRBJ2-4; D perhaps matches TRBD1 (5 bases). CDR1 is SGHRS, CDR2 YFSETQ, per germline. This CDR3 spans 14 amino acids. V was clipped by 2 bases and J by 6 bases, with 12 bases between them. The CDR3 nucleotides are TGCGCCAGCAGCTTCGGTCAGGGCCTAAACATTCAGTACTTC. Translated, it gives CASSFGQGLNIQYF.

The table lists this clonotype with many counts. This chain connects TRBV7-2 to TRBJ2-1, with D perhaps TRBD2 (5 bases). The CDR3 has 11 amino acids. Trimming took off 4 bases at V and 14 bases at J, with 12 bases between the two ends. Germline lookup yields CDR1 SGHTA and CDR2 FQGNSA. The CDR3 sequence: CASSSSRREFF. The CDR3 nucleotides are TGTGCCAGCAGCTCTTCAAGGCGGGAGTTCTTC. Based on the CDR3 plus reference TRBV7-2 and TRBJ2-1, the full variable domain is GAGVSQSPSNKVTEKGKDVELRCDPISGHTALYWYRQSLGQGLEFLIYFQGNSAPDKSGLPSDRFSAERTGGSVSTLTIQRTQQEDSAVYLCASSSSRREFFGPGTRLTVL.

This clonotype was seen repeatedly, ten times or more. The V call is TRBV12-3 or TRBV12-4, the J call TRBJ2-7; D is unresolved. CDR3 length: 15 residues. Deletions cut 1 base from V and 0 bases from J, with 10 bases between. The CDR3 sequence is CASSLERLSSYEQYF. For the CDR3, the DNA is TGTGCCAGCAGTTTAGAAAGGCTTAGCTCCTACGAGCAGTACTTC.

This clonotype was counted ten times or more. The chain links TRBV5-1 to TRBJ2-7, with D possibly matching TRBD1 (6 bases). This CDR3 spans 15 amino acids. The germline V gene encodes CDR1 SGHRS and CDR2 YFSETQ. With 0 bases removed from V and 3 bases from J, the gap between germline ends came to 13 bases. This chain's CDR3 is CASSLEPGEVYEQYF. CDR3 sequence (DNA): TGCGCCAGCAGCTTGGAGCCAGGGGAAGTCTACGAGCAGTACTTC.

This clonotype was recorded many times. The chain employs TRBV12-3 or TRBV12-4 and TRBJ1-1, with TRBD1 matching over 12 bases. The CDR3 covers 15 residues. The junction had 3 bases not matched to a gene; V was cut back by 3 bases and J by 4 bases. The CDR3 spells CASSFPGQGATEAFF. CDR3 nucleotides: TGTGCCAGCAGTTTTCCGGGACAGGGGGCCACTGAAGCTTTCTTT.

This clonotype was observed a few times. V gene TRBV27 combines with J gene TRBJ2-7, with D hard to call. CDR3 length: 15 amino acids. V lost 5 bases to trimming and J lost 4 bases, with 18 bases between them. From germline, CDR1 is MNHEY and CDR2 SMNVEV (reference sequence). The CDR3 spells CASSPSSGGLYEQYF. The CDR3, as DNA: TGTGCCAGCAGTCCCTCCTCGGGTGGGCTTTACGAGCAGTACTTC.

This clonotype showed up many times. The rearrangement links TRBV6-5 to TRBJ2-1; 7 nucleotides agree with TRBD1. Germline CDR1 is MNHEY and CDR2 is SVGAGI. The CDR3 is 13 amino acids. After removal of 8 bases from V and 2 bases from J, the junction contained 3 bases not matched to a gene. In nucleotides, the CDR3 is TGTGCCAGCGGGGACAGTGCCTACAATGAGCAGTTCTTC. Residues: CASGDSAYNEQFF.

The sample holds many counts of this clonotype. V usage is TRBV20-1 and J usage is TRBJ2-7; weak D call: TRBD1 (5 bases). V gave up 2 bases and J gave up 0 bases, with 11 bases separating them. The CDR3 runs 14 residues. Per germline, CDR1 DFQATT and CDR2 SNEGSKA (reference sequence). CDR3 loop: CSARIQVNSYEQYF. In nucleotides, the CDR3 is TGCAGTGCTAGAATACAGGTCAACTCCTACGAGCAGTACTTC.

The V and J genes are TRBV20-1 and TRBJ2-2; D might be TRBD2 (6 bases). Per the germline V gene, CDR1 is DFQATT and CDR2 is SNEGSKA (reference sequence). Trimming shortened V by 7 bases and J by 0 bases, and 9 bases separated the two germline ends. CDR3 length equals 13 residues. In DNA form, the CDR3 reads TGCAGTGGGAGGGAGGCGAACACCGGGGAGCTGTTTTTT. It yields the protein CSGREANTGELFF.

This clonotype appeared many times. V gene TRBV29-1 combines with J gene TRBJ2-1; D perhaps matches TRBD1 (6 bases). Germline loops: CDR1 SQVTM, CDR2 ANQGSEA. This CDR3 is built from 12 residues. V shed 8 bases and J shed 6 bases, with 14 bases lying between them. The CDR3 here is CSFRDTSNEQFF. The CDR3 DNA is TGCAGCTTCCGGGACACCTCCAATGAGCAGTTCTTC.

This clonotype has ten or more counts. This chain joins TRBV24-1 and TRBJ2-7; D assignment may be TRBD1 or TRBD2 (5 bases each). The germline V gene has CDR1 KGHDR and CDR2 SFDVKD. The CDR3 is made up of 16 amino acids. The V end lost 4 bases, the J end lost 0 bases, and 15 bases lay between the germline ends. CDR3 sequence reads: CATSDRNRDGSYEQYF. The CDR3 DNA follows: TGTGCCACCAGTGACCGTAACCGGGACGGCTCCTACGAGCAGTACTTC.

The chain joins TRBV7-2 to TRBJ2-2; tentatively, D is TRBD1 (5 bases). Trimming removed 5 bases from V and 4 bases from J, with 14 bases in between. The CDR3 has 15 residues. Looked up from germline, CDR1 is SGHTA and CDR2 is FQGNSA. This CDR3 reads CASSPRTQATGELFF. In DNA, the CDR3 is TGTGCCAGCAGCCCCCGGACACAAGCCACCGGGGAGCTGTTTTTT.

Many counts were recorded for this clonotype. V and J are TRBV5-5 and TRBJ2-7; no definite D call. Germline V gives CDR1 SGHKS, CDR2 YYEKEE (reference sequence). With 0 bases removed from V and 5 bases from J, the gap between germline ends came to 12 bases. The length of the CDR3 is 14 residues. The CDR3 DNA is TGTGCCAGCAGCTTGGATAGTACGTCCAACGAGCAGTACTTC. It codes for CASSLDSTSNEQYF.

This clonotype was recorded at least ten times. The V and J genes are TRBV12-3 or TRBV12-4 and TRBJ1-2; TRBD1 aligns across 7 bases. CDR3 length equals 17 residues. V was clipped by 6 bases and J by 5 bases; unmatched bases: 18. CDR3 in DNA: TGTGCCAGCAGCTTCGCGGGGTCAAAAGGGGGCCCATATGGCTACACCTTC. Protein product: CASSFAGSKGGPYGYTF.

This clonotype came up many times. The chain uses TRBV28 and TRBJ1-5; D unclear. V lost 4 bases and J 2 bases, leaving 12 bases between the germline ends. Germline V gives CDR1 MDHEN, CDR2 SYDVKM. This CDR3 contains 15 residues. This CDR3 reads CASSSGRQGNQPQHF. DNA of the CDR3: TGTGCCAGCAGTTCGGGTCGACAAGGCAATCAGCCCCAGCATTTT.

In its sample, this clonotype was seen many times. The chain uses TRBV6-5 and TRBJ2-7; 8 bases fit TRBD1. V lost 6 bases and J lost 5; bases outside the gene matches: 12. This CDR3 contains 15 residues. Germline lookup yields CDR1 MNHEY and CDR2 SVGAGI. The CDR3 coding sequence is TGTGCCAGCAGCTATTCCGACAGGGGACGGAACGAGCAGTACTTC. This codes for CASSYSDRGRNEQYF.

This clonotype was seen more than once but under ten times. The rearrangement uses TRBV7-2 and TRBJ2-7, with D possibly TRBD2 on 7 matching bases. CDR3 length: 14 amino acids. V lost 4 bases and J lost 4, with 14 bases in between. Germline V gene sequence: CDR1 SGHTA, CDR2 FQGNSA. CDR3 protein: CASSWGAGAYEQYF. In nucleotides, the CDR3 is TGTGCCAGCAGCTGGGGGGCGGGGGCTTACGAGCAGTACTTC. Combining the CDR3 with reference TRBV7-2 and TRBJ2-7 gives the whole variable domain GAGVSQSPSNKVTEKGKDVELRCDPISGHTALYWYRQSLGQGLEFLIYFQGNSAPDKSGLPSDRFSAERTGGSVSTLTIQRTQQEDSAVYLCASSWGAGAYEQYFGPGTRLTVT.

Concerning this clonotype: This may arise from a read error, as a much more abundant clone is one base away. The V call is TRBV6-1, the J call TRBJ1-2; 9 bases line up with TRBD1. The germline V gene has CDR1 MNHNS and CDR2 SASEGT. The CDR3 length is 14 residues. The CDR3 DNA follows: TGTGCCCGCAGCCCCTGGACAGGGGCAAATGGCTACACCTTC. This encodes CARSPWTGANGYTF.

Only one count was recorded for this clonotype. A much larger clone differs from this one at a single base, so this may be a read error. The gene calls are TRBV6-2 or TRBV6-3 and TRBJ2-3, with D perhaps matching TRBD1 or TRBD2 (6 bases each). CDR3 length: 15 residues. V dropped 2 bases and J dropped 5 bases, with 14 bases sitting between them. The germline V gene has CDR1 MNHEY and CDR2 SVGEGT. Written as DNA, the CDR3 is TGTGCCAGCAGTTACAGGGGGAGGAACATAGATACGCAGTATTTT. It is translated as CASSYRGRNIDTQYF.

This clonotype came up many times. The V and J genes are TRBV4-2 and TRBJ2-5; D ambiguous. V lost 5 bases and J lost 5, with 21 bases in between. The CDR3 is 16 residues long. Germline assignment: CDR1 LGHNA and CDR2 YNFKEQ. CDR3 region: CASSDTLEGSWETQYF. Written as DNA, the CDR3 is TGTGCCAGCAGCGACACCTTGGAAGGGTCGTGGGAGACCCAGTACTTC.

This clonotype was found many times. The chain carries TRBV10-3 and TRBJ2-2; possibly TRBD1 for D (5 bases). V lost 10 bases to trimming and J lost 1 base, with 13 bases between them. The CDR3 is 14 amino acids. In germline, CDR1 is ENHRY, CDR2 SYGVKD. CDR3 sequence: CATLLTENTGELFF. The CDR3 bases are TGTGCCACTCTCTTGACAGAGAACACCGGGGAGCTGTTTTTT.